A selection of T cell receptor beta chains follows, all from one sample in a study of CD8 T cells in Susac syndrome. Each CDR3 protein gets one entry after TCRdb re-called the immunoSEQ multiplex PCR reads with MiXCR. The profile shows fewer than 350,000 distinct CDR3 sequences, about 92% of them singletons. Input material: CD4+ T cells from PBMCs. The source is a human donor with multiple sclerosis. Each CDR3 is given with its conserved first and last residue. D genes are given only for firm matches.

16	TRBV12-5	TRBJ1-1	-	CASGDTVKRMNTEAFF	TGTGCTAGTGGTGATACAGTGAAGAGAATGAACACTGAAGCTTTCTTT
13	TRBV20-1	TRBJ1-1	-	CSARVPWESEAFF	TGCAGTGCTAGAGTCCCTTGGGAATCTGAAGCTTTCTTT
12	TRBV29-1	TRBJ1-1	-	CSVPAWNTEAFF	TGCAGCGTTCCCGCGTGGAACACTGAAGCTTTCTTT
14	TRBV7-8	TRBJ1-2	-	CASSLAESNYGYTF	TGTGCCAGCAGCTTAGCGGAGAGCAACTATGGCTACACCTTC
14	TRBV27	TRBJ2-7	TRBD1	CASSYQGTGYEQYF	TGTGCCAGCAGTTATCAAGGGACAGGGTACGAGCAGTACTTC
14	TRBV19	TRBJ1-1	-	CATTGHTLNTEAFF	TGTGCCACCACAGGACACACCTTGAACACTGAAGCTTTCTTT
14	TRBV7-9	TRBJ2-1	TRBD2	CASRDGLADLEQFF	TGTGCCAGCAGGGACGGACTAGCGGATCTTGAGCAGTTCTTC
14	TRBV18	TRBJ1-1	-	CASSPSLSYTEAFF	TGTGCCAGCTCCCCCTCGCTAAGTTACACTGAAGCTTTCTTT
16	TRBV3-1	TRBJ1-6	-	CASSQGSLAYNSPLHF	TGTGCCAGCAGCCAAGGTTCTCTAGCGTATAATTCACCCCTCCACTTT
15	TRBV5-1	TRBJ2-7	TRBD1	CASSLAGQGPYEQYF	TGCGCCAGCAGCTTGGCGGGACAGGGCCCCTACGAGCAGTACTTC
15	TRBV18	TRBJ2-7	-	CASSPWALTTYEQYF	TGTGCCAGCTCACCGTGGGCACTTACCACCTACGAGCAGTACTTC
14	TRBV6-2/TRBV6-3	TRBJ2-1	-	CASSYTRDPESQFF	TGTGCCAGCAGTTACACCCGGGACCCAGAATCTCAGTTCTTC
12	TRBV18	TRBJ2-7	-	CASSPGQSEQYF	TGTGCCAGCTCACCAGGACAAAGCGAGCAGTACTTC
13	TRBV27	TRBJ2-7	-	CASRGEVRDEQYF	TGTGCCAGCAGGGGGGAGGTTCGGGACGAGCAGTACTTC
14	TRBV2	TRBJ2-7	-	CASSELRGLEEQYF	TGTGCCAGCAGTGAATTGCGGGGATTGGAGGAGCAGTACTTC
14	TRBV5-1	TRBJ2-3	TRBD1	CASSLQGQADTQYF	TGCGCCAGCAGCTTACAGGGGCAGGCAGATACGCAGTATTTT